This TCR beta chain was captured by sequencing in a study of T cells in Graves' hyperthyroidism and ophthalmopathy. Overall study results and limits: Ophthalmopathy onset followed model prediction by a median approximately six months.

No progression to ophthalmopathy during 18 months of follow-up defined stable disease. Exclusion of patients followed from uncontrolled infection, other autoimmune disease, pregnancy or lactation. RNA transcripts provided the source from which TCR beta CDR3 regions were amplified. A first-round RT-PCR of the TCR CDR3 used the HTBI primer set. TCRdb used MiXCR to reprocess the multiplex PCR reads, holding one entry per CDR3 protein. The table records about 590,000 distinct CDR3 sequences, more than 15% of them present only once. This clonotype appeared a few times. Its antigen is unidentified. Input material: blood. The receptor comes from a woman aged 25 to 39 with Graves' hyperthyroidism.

The CDR3 sequence is CASSPGQGADLEKLFF. CDR3 DNA: TGTGCCAGCAGTCCGGGACAGGGGGCGGATTTGGAAAAACTGTTTTTT. This chain uses TRBV9 with TRBJ1-4, with 12 bases matching TRBD1. The CDR3 extends over 16 amino acids. The V and J ends lost 5 bases and 8 bases, in that order; junction bases with no gene match: 10. CDR1 and CDR2 (germline): SGDLS, YYNGEE. Complete variable domain (other parts from reference TRBV9 and TRBJ1-4): DSGVTQTPKHLITATGQRVTLRCSPRSGDLSVYWYQQSLDQGLQFLIQYYNGEERAKGNILERFSAQQFPDLHSELNLSSLELGDSALYFCASSPGQGADLEKLFFGSGTQLSVL.